Below, 23 T cell receptor beta chains from the same sample are listed, as sequenced in a study of T cell responses to AZD1222 COVID-19 vaccine. The repertoire was sequenced with immunoSEQ multiplex PCR; TCRdb's copy has only in-frame clones and lacks some. The profile shows 120,000 to 150,000 clones, about 90% of them singletons. This sample comprised peripheral blood, obtained 28 days after the second dose of the MenACWY control vaccine. These receptors all come from an adult who received the MenACWY meningococcal vaccine as a control.

This rearrangement joins TRBV7-2 to TRBJ1-4; D may be TRBD1 (6 bases). CDR1 is SGHTA and CDR2 is FQGNSA in the germline V gene. V lost 3 bases, J lost 5 bases, and 13 bases lay in between. This CDR3 has 15 residues. The CDR3 is CASSFMGGGNEKLFF. The CDR3, as DNA: TGTGCCAGCAGCTTCATGGGAGGGGGGAATGAAAAACTGTTTTTT.

The chain combines TRBV12-3 or TRBV12-4 with TRBJ1-6, with D unclear. The CDR3 covers 13 residues. V lost 3 bases and J lost 7, with 7 bases in between. As DNA, the CDR3 is TGTGCCAGCAGTTTGGAGGGAAATTCACCCCTCCACTTT. This gives the protein CASSLEGNSPLHF.

The gene calls are TRBV6-6 and TRBJ2-2; 16 bases align to TRBD2. The ends lost 5 bases at V and 0 bases at J; junction bases unmatched: 6. CDR1 is MNHNY, CDR2 SVGAGI, per germline (reference sequence). This CDR3 is 19 amino acids long. CDR3 DNA: TGTGCCAGCAGTCCCGCGGGACTAGCGGGAGGGCCGAACACCGGGGAGCTGTTTTTT. Encoded protein: CASSPAGLAGGPNTGELFF.

CDR3 DNA: TGTGCCAGCAGCCCAATCGGGATAACAGGCTCTGAAGCTTTCTTT. Its protein is CASSPIGITGSEAFF. The rearrangement joins TRBV7-9 to TRBJ1-1; D possibly corresponds to TRBD1 (5 bases). V was shortened by 5 bases and J by 6 bases, with 19 bases between the two germline ends. The CDR3 has 15 residues. CDR1 and CDR2 from the germline V gene are SEHNR and FQNEAQ (reference sequence).

The V call is TRBV2, the J call TRBJ1-5; no firm D call. Germline V gene sequence: CDR1 SNHLY, CDR2 FYNNEI. Trimming took 4 bases from V and 4 from J, leaving 14 bases between them. The CDR3 has 15 residues. CDR3 DNA sequence: TGTGCCAGCAGTGGAGTAGGGCGACCGAATCAGCCCCAGCATTTT. Translation: CASSGVGRPNQPQHF.

The CDR3 sequence is CATSDIRRNYGYTF. The CDR3 nucleotides read TGTGCCACCAGTGATATTCGGCGGAACTATGGCTACACCTTC. This sequence joins TRBV24-1 and TRBJ1-2; D is unclear. This CDR3 has 14 amino acids. The V gene's germline CDR1 is KGHDR and CDR2 SFDVKD. V was clipped by 3 bases and J by 2 bases, with 9 bases between them.

The rearrangement links TRBV3-1 (or the pseudogene TRBV3-2) to TRBJ2-2; no firm D call. The germline gives CDR1 LGHDT, CDR2 YNNKEL (reference sequence). The CDR3 has 12 residues. Trimming removed 1 base at V and 8 bases at J, with 5 bases between. The CDR3 nucleotides read TGTGCCAGCAGCCAAGGGCCGGGGGAGCTGTTTTTT. This sequence encodes CASSQGPGELFF.

The chain is built from TRBV28 and TRBJ2-3; TRBD1 matches 11 bases. The CDR3 has 16 amino acids. Trimming removed 5 bases from V and 4 bases from J; junction bases left unmatched: 8. Germline V gene lookup returns CDR1 MDHEN and CDR2 SYDVKM. The DNA for the CDR3 is TGTGCCAGCAGTAAGACGGGACAGGGGGGTTCAGATACGCAGTATTTT. Amino acid sequence: CASSKTGQGGSDTQYF.

CDR3 sequence (DNA): TGTGCCATCAGACGGGGGACAGGGGAGAGTACTGAAGCTTTCTTT. It is translated as CAIRRGTGESTEAFF. V and J are TRBV10-3 and TRBJ1-1; 10 bases agree with TRBD1. CDR3 length equals 15 residues. Germline CDR1 is ENHRY and CDR2 is SYGVKD. V dropped 6 bases and J dropped 5; count of bases not matched to a gene: 9.

The V call is TRBV27, the J call TRBJ1-5, with 9 bases aligning to TRBD1. V was clipped by 0 bases and J by 0 bases; unmatched bases: 6. Germline V CDR1 and CDR2: MNHEY, SMNVEV (reference sequence). This CDR3 is 18 amino acids long. The CDR3 coding sequence is TGTGCCAGCAGTTTATCACGGACAGGGGCCTATAGCAATCAGCCCCAGCATTTT. Translated: CASSLSRTGAYSNQPQHF.

This clone appeared a few times. The chain links TRBV4-3 to TRBJ2-1, with 7 nucleotides matching TRBD1. With 3 bases clipped from V and 6 bases from J, the junction kept 11 bases outside the gene matches. The V gene's germline CDR1 is LGHNA and CDR2 YSLEER. The CDR3 consists of 16 residues. The CDR3 loop is CASSQERQGRINEQFF. CDR3 nucleotides: TGCGCCAGCAGCCAGGAAAGACAGGGAAGAATCAATGAGCAGTTCTTC.

The gene calls are TRBV28 and TRBJ1-3; D is ambiguous. This CDR3 is built from 16 residues. Germline V gene data show CDR1 as MDHEN and CDR2 as SYDVKM. Trimming cost V 6 bases and J 0 bases, with 15 bases left between them. Here the CDR3 reads CASSRTGVYSGNTIYF. CDR3 bases: TGTGCCAGCAGCCGTACTGGAGTGTACTCTGGAAACACCATATATTTT.

The chain carries TRBV5-1 and TRBJ2-2, with TRBD1 matching 8 bases. V was pared by 2 bases and J by 8 bases, with 5 bases of the junction left unmatched. The CDR3 totals 14 residues. The germline gives CDR1 SGHRS, CDR2 YFSETQ. The CDR3 protein is CASSFQGAEGELFF. CDR3 in DNA: TGCGCCAGCAGCTTTCAGGGGGCAGAGGGGGAGCTGTTTTTT.

This clone appeared a few times. The gene calls are TRBV11-2 and TRBJ2-1; tentative D call: TRBD2 (6 bases). The length of the CDR3 is 17 residues. Per germline, CDR1 SGHAT and CDR2 FQNNGV. Trimming left V 2 bases short and J 5 bases short, with 19 bases between. The CDR3 nucleotides read TGTGCCAGCAGCTTACTAGGCGGGGTGGGGCTCCACAATGAGCAGTTCTTC. This codes for CASSLLGGVGLHNEQFF.

The sample holds a few counts of this clone. The chain couples TRBV7-9 to TRBJ1-1; weak D call: TRBD1 (5 bases). Looked up from germline, CDR1 is SEHNR and CDR2 is FQNEAQ (reference sequence). The CDR3 runs to 14 residues. The V gene lost 5 bases and the J gene lost 0 bases, with 10 bases spanning the gap. The CDR3 reads CASSKGRLNTEAFF. As DNA, the CDR3 is TGTGCCAGCAGCAAGGGACGGTTGAACACTGAAGCTTTCTTT.

The genes are TRBV10-3 and TRBJ2-3, with TRBD1 identical over 9 bases. Per the germline V gene, CDR1 is ENHRY and CDR2 is SYGVKD. V was pared by 0 bases and J by 1 base, with 5 bases of the junction left unmatched. The CDR3 covers 17 residues. The CDR3 loop reads CAISESPRTGGTDTQYF. The CDR3 bases are TGTGCCATCAGTGAGTCCCCAAGGACAGGGGGCACAGATACGCAGTATTTT.

V usage is TRBV13 and J usage is TRBJ1-1; D not certain. The CDR3 totals 16 residues. Germline assignment: CDR1 PRHDT and CDR2 FYEKMQ (reference sequence). V was pared by 0 bases and J by 4 bases, with 15 bases between. The CDR3 region is CASSLGQTGRGTEAFF. The CDR3, as DNA: TGTGCCAGCAGCTTAGGCCAAACCGGGCGCGGCACTGAAGCTTTCTTT. Complete variable domain (other parts from reference TRBV13 and TRBJ1-1): AAGVIQSPRHLIKEKRETATLKCYPIPRHDTVYWYQQGPGQDPQFLISFYEKMQSDKGSIPDRFSAQQFSDYHSELNMSSLELGDSALYFCASSLGQTGRGTEAFFGQGTRLTVV.

In DNA, the CDR3 is TGTGCCAGCAGCTTGGGGGGTGGACAGGTTGTCGCTGAAGCTTTCTTT. Protein: CASSLGGGQVVAEAFF. The chain recombines TRBV5-4 with TRBJ1-1; TRBD1 matches 7 bases. Trimming at V came to 0 bases and at J to 6 bases, leaving 11 bases not matched to a gene. Germline loops: CDR1 SGHNT, CDR2 YYREEE (reference sequence). CDR3 size: 16 residues.

J is TRBJ1-3 and V is TRBV5-8; D not certain. The length of the CDR3 is 17 residues. Trimming left V 4 bases short and J 0 bases short, with 17 bases between. The germline CDR1 and CDR2 sequences are SGHTS and YDEGEE. The CDR3 region has the DNA TGTGCCAGCAGCGTGGATGGGGTCACGCTCTCTGGAAACACCATATATTTT. Its protein is CASSVDGVTLSGNTIYF.

The chain links TRBV11-2 to TRBJ2-5, with TRBD1 identical over 7 bases. The CDR3 has 14 amino acids. CDR1 is SGHAT and CDR2 is FQNNGV in the germline V gene. V dropped 6 bases and J dropped 1; count of bases not matched to a gene: 5. The CDR3 sequence: CASSTQGIQETQYF. The CDR3 DNA sequence: TGTGCCAGCAGTACACAGGGGATCCAAGAGACCCAGTACTTC.

The V gene is TRBV15, the J gene TRBJ2-3, with D possibly matching TRBD2 (6 bases). V was trimmed by 0 bases and J by 3 bases, leaving 10 bases between them. The germline V gene encodes CDR1 LNHNV and CDR2 YYDKDF (reference sequence). This CDR3 is built from 15 residues. The DNA for the CDR3 is TGTGCCACCAGCAGAGACTCCGCGGGAACAGATACGCAGTATTTT. Translated, it gives CATSRDSAGTDTQYF.

This rearrangement joins TRBV27 to TRBJ1-2; D gene uncertain. The CDR3 totals 14 residues. Germline V gives CDR1 MNHEY, CDR2 SMNVEV (reference sequence). V gave up 5 bases and J gave up 3 bases, with 13 bases separating them. CDR3 nucleotide sequence: TGTGCCAGCAGTGTAGGGATTGGATACTATGGCTACACCTTC. Protein: CASSVGIGYYGYTF.

This chain uses TRBV25-1 with TRBJ1-1; TRBD1 is a possible D gene (5 bases). Germline V gene sequence: CDR1 MGHDK, CDR2 SYGVNS. The CDR3 sequence is 15 residues long. V was clipped by 3 bases and J by 3 bases, with 14 bases between them. The CDR3 DNA sequence: TGTGCCAGCAGTGAGCTGCCCAGGGACCACACTGAAGCTTTCTTT. It encodes CASSELPRDHTEAFF.